Listed here are 26 T cell receptor beta chains from one sample, sequenced in a study of blood T cell repertoires in COVID-19. Assay: immunoSEQ multiplex PCR; the TCRdb copy retains only in-frame clones and omits some. The table shows over 200,000 clones, with around nine tenths occurring only once. The sample consisted of peripheral blood. These receptor sequences come from a woman aged 60-70 years with acute or convalescent COVID-19.

In this sample, this clone turned up once. The chain combines TRBV6-5 with TRBJ2-1, with 8 positions matching TRBD1. The CDR3 spans 15 residues. Trimming cost V 6 bases and J 6 bases; bases outside gene matches: 10. Looked up from germline, CDR1 is MNHEY and CDR2 is SVGAGI. CDR3 sequence (DNA): TGTGCCAGCAGGTCGGGGCAGGGGGCCCTCAATGAGCAGTTCTTC. As protein: CASRSGQGALNEQFF.

The CDR3 loop reads CASSTGGTGRVTEAFF. CDR3 bases: TGCGCCAGCAGCACGGGCGGGACAGGGAGGGTCACTGAAGCTTTCTTT. The V gene is TRBV4-1, the J gene TRBJ1-1; TRBD1 aligns across 9 bases. Germline V gene lookup returns CDR1 MGHRA and CDR2 YSYEKL. Unmatched junction bases numbered 11, after V lost 5 bases and J lost 4 bases. CDR3 length: 16 amino acids.

The rearrangement links TRBV18 to TRBJ1-3; TRBD1 might be the D (6 bases). With 3 bases removed from V and 1 base from J, the gap between germline ends came to 10 bases. Germline loops: CDR1 KGHSH, CDR2 LQKENI. CDR3 size: 15 residues. CDR3: CASSPLQGSGNTIYF. CDR3 bases: TGTGCCAGCTCACCGTTACAGGGTTCTGGAAACACCATATATTTT. The variable domain in full, completed from reference TRBV18 and TRBJ1-3, reads NAGVMQNPRHLVRRRGQEARLRCSPMKGHSHVYWYRQLPEEGLKFMVYLQKENIIDESGMPKERFSAEFPKEGPSILRIQQVVRGDSAAYFCASSPLQGSGNTIYFGEGSWLTVV.

The chain has TRBV7-9 and TRBJ2-5; D is perhaps TRBD2 (6 bases). The germline V and J ends were trimmed by 10 bases and 5 bases, with 11 bases remaining between them. Germline CDR1 SEHNR, CDR2 FQNEAQ (reference sequence). There are 11 residues in the CDR3. The CDR3 here is CATEAGETQYF. CDR3 bases: TGTGCCACCGAGGCGGGGGAGACCCAGTACTTC.

In regard to this clone: Compared with germline, one end of the junction differs, possibly owing to a read error. This chain uses TRBV30 with TRBJ2-3; TRBD2 agrees at 12 bases. The CDR3 runs 13 residues. Germline CDR1 is GTSNPN and CDR2 is SVGIG (reference sequence). The CDR3 protein is CAWQLAGGRRRGF. CDR3 coding DNA: TGTGCCTGGCAACTAGCGGGAGGCCGCCGGCGGGGTTTT. The variable domain in full, with the rest retrieved from reference TRBV30 and TRBJ2-3, is SQTIHQWPATLVQPVGSPLSLECTVEGTSNPNLYWYRQAAGRGLQLLFYSVGIGQISSEVPQNLSASRPQDRQFILSSKKLLLSDSGFYLCAWQLAGGRRRGFGPGTRLTVL.

The rearrangement links TRBV5-4 to TRBJ2-7; 8 nucleotides align to TRBD2. CDR1 and CDR2 (germline): SGHNT, YYREEE (reference sequence). This CDR3 spans 15 amino acids. The V segment lost 4 bases and the J segment 3 bases; nucleotides outside the gene matches: 9. The CDR3 DNA follows: TGTGCCAGCAGCCGGGACGGGAGGGCCGACTACGAGCAGTACTTC. This translates into CASSRDGRADYEQYF.

The chain combines TRBV5-1 with TRBJ1-2, with D perhaps matching TRBD1 (5 bases). Looked up from germline, CDR1 is SGHRS and CDR2 is YFSETQ. The CDR3 covers 14 residues. Trimming took off 4 bases at V and 2 bases at J, with 12 bases between the two ends. CDR3 in amino acids: CASSAHSGNYGYTF. CDR3 nucleotides: TGCGCCAGCAGCGCGCACTCAGGGAACTATGGCTACACCTTC.

The V call is TRBV2, the J call TRBJ2-2; the match to TRBD1 covers 7 bases. CDR1 and CDR2 (germline): SNHLY, FYNNEI. V dropped 8 bases and J dropped 1; count of bases not matched to a gene: 10. The CDR3 runs to 16 residues. The DNA for the CDR3 is TGTGCCAGCGTCGGGAAGCACAGGGGGAACACCGGGGAGCTGTTTTTT. Its translation is CASVGKHRGNTGELFF.

This clone came up once. The chain couples TRBV7-2 to TRBJ2-1; D uncertain. The germline V gene has CDR1 SGHTA and CDR2 FQGNSA. The CDR3 is made up of 14 amino acids. The V end lost 1 base, the J end lost 3 bases, and 7 bases lay between the germline ends. The CDR3 is CASSLDPSYNEQFF. CDR3 DNA: TGTGCCAGCAGCTTAGACCCGAGCTACAATGAGCAGTTCTTC.

The chain employs TRBV19 and TRBJ1-6; 7 nucleotides line up with TRBD1. Looked up from germline, CDR1 is LNHDA and CDR2 is SQIVND (reference sequence). The CDR3 has 18 residues. Trimming removed 6 bases from V and 2 bases from J; junction bases left unmatched: 13. The CDR3 spells CASRGHISGGTYNSPLHF. CDR3 nucleotide sequence: TGTGCCAGTAGAGGCCATATTTCAGGGGGTACCTATAATTCACCCCTCCACTTT. Looking up the rest from reference TRBV19 and TRBJ1-6 gives the full variable domain: DGGITQSPKYLFRKEGQNVTLSCEQNLNHDAMYWYRQDPGQGLRLIYYSQIVNDFQKGDIAEGYSVSREKKESFPLTVTSAQKNPTAFYLCASRGHISGGTYNSPLHFGNGTRLTVT.

This chain uses TRBV7-8 with TRBJ1-1; 7 positions agree with TRBD1. V shed 5 bases and J 11 bases; nucleotides not matched to a gene: 5. This CDR3 spans 11 amino acids. Germline V CDR1 and CDR2: SGHVS, FQNEAQ. The CDR3 nucleotides read TGTGCCAGCAGCCTGGGACAGACTGCTTTCTTT. Protein product: CASSLGQTAFF.

The V and J genes are TRBV6-2 or TRBV6-3 and TRBJ2-1, with TRBD2 matching over 12 bases. The V gene end was trimmed by 2 bases and the J gene end by 6 bases; junction bases not matched to a gene: 2. Germline-derived CDR1 and CDR2 are MNHEY and SVGEGT. This CDR3 has 15 residues. In nucleotides, the CDR3 is TGTGCCAGCAGTTACCTAGCGGGGGGGCGCAATGAGCAGTTCTTC. Translating it yields CASSYLAGGRNEQFF.

The rearrangement joins TRBV6-5 to TRBJ1-4; a possible D gene is TRBD1 (6 bases). In germline, CDR1 is MNHEY, CDR2 SVGAGI. V lost 4 bases to trimming and J lost 8 bases, with 17 bases between them. CDR3 length equals 15 residues. This chain's CDR3 is CASSFRAGVGEKLFF. The CDR3 nucleotides are TGTGCCAGCAGTTTCAGAGCAGGGGTCGGAGAAAAACTGTTTTTT.

The rearrangement joins TRBV27 to TRBJ2-3, with D hard to call. Germline V CDR1 and CDR2: MNHEY, SMNVEV (reference sequence). CDR3 length equals 14 residues. The V end lost 2 bases, the J end lost 0 bases, and 6 bases lay between the germline ends. CDR3: CASSLVLSTDTQYF. The CDR3 region has the DNA TGTGCCAGCAGTTTAGTTCTAAGCACAGATACGCAGTATTTT.

The chain carries TRBV4-1 and TRBJ2-7; D is perhaps TRBD2 (5 bases). The CDR3 spans 13 residues. With 0 bases removed from V and 4 bases from J, the gap between germline ends came to 7 bases. Looked up from germline, CDR1 is MGHRA and CDR2 is YSYEKL. CDR3 sequence: CASSQDRDYEQYF. As DNA, the CDR3 is TGCGCCAGCAGCCAAGATCGGGATTACGAGCAGTACTTC.

The chain joins TRBV6-2 or TRBV6-3 to TRBJ1-2; 7 positions agree with TRBD1. Germline CDR1 reads MNHEY; CDR2 reads SVGEGT. The CDR3 is 16 residues long. J lost 5 bases, V lost 5 bases, and 14 bases had no gene match. The CDR3, as DNA: TGTGCCAGCAGTCCCCCCGGGACAGAGTACCAGTATGGCTACACCTTC. Translated: CASSPPGTEYQYGYTF.

This chain connects TRBV27 to TRBJ1-1; perhaps TRBD1 as D (6 bases). CDR1 and CDR2 (germline): MNHEY, SMNVEV (reference sequence). With 3 bases removed from V and 4 bases from J, the gap between germline ends came to 18 bases. CDR3 length: 16 amino acids. CDR3 sequence (DNA): TGTGCCAGCAGTTTCTATTTACAGGACAGCAGCACTGAAGCTTTCTTT. Protein product: CASSFYLQDSSTEAFF.

The chain employs TRBV7-3 and TRBJ2-1; 7 bases are a match to TRBD1. The germline V gene has CDR1 SGHTA and CDR2 FQGTGA. Losses at the gene ends were 5 bases for V and 6 bases for J; bases not matched to a gene: 1. CDR3 length equals 12 residues. The CDR3 reads CASSRQGNEQFF. The CDR3, as DNA: TGTGCCAGCAGCCGACAGGGCAATGAGCAGTTCTTC.

The J gene is TRBJ2-5, the V gene TRBV3-1 (or the pseudogene TRBV3-2); TRBD2 matches at 8 bases. J gave up 0 bases and V 4 bases, and 7 bases lay outside the gene matches. This CDR3 spans 16 amino acids. In germline, CDR1 is LGHDT, CDR2 YNNKEL (reference sequence). The CDR3 DNA sequence: TGTGCCAGCAGCCGCCGAGCGGGGGTCGACCAAGAGACCCAGTACTTC. It codes for CASSRRAGVDQETQYF.

V and J are TRBV6-2 or TRBV6-3 and TRBJ2-7, with D maybe TRBD2 (7 bases). Per germline, CDR1 MNHEY and CDR2 SVGEGT. This CDR3 is 13 amino acids long. V was shortened by 8 bases and J by 5 bases, with 16 bases between the two germline ends. CDR3 residues: CASRPGGRHEQYF. The CDR3 coding sequence is TGTGCCAGCCGCCCCGGGGGGCGCCACGAGCAGTACTTC.

This clone is a singleton in its sample. V and J are TRBV7-2 and TRBJ2-1; possible D gene TRBD2, 6 bases. Germline loops: CDR1 SGHTA, CDR2 FQGNSA. The CDR3 length is 16 residues. V gave up 7 bases and J gave up 0 bases, with 16 bases separating them. CDR3 residues: CASTPKLAGSYNEQFF. For the CDR3, the DNA is TGTGCCAGCACCCCCAAACTAGCAGGCTCCTACAATGAGCAGTTCTTC.

The chain recombines TRBV4-3 with TRBJ2-1; 9 bases map to TRBD2. With 2 bases clipped from V and 0 bases from J, the junction kept 8 bases outside the gene matches. The CDR3 contains 18 residues. The germline CDR1 and CDR2 sequences are LGHNA and YSLEER. The CDR3 nucleotides read TGCGCCAGCAGCCAACGGCTAGCGGGAAGTGGCTCCTACAATGAGCAGTTCTTC. This translates into CASSQRLAGSGSYNEQFF.

The gene calls are TRBV1 and TRBJ2-5; TRBD2 is the table's D call, not checked against the DNA. TRBV1 corresponds to a pseudogene. CDR3 length: 19 amino acids. The CDR3 here is CTSSQETRLAKLPAETQYF. The CDR3, as DNA: TGCACCAGCAGCCAAGAAACCCGACTAGCTAAACTCCCGGCGGAGACCCAGTACTTC.

The chain links TRBV5-4 to TRBJ1-3; TRBD1 matches 9 bases. The trim removed 0 bases at V and 2 bases at J, leaving 6 bases unmatched. Germline values: CDR1 SGHNT, CDR2 YYREEE (reference sequence). This CDR3 region has 17 residues. The DNA for the CDR3 is TGTGCCAGCAGCTTGGCAACAGGGGGCCCTCCTGGAAACACCATATATTTT. It is translated as CASSLATGGPPGNTIYF. The full variable domain, completed using reference TRBV5-4 and TRBJ1-3, is ETGVTQSPTHLIKTRGQQVTLRCSSQSGHNTVSWYQQALGQGPQFIFQYYREEENGRGNFPPRFSGLQFPNYSSELNVNALELDDSALYLCASSLATGGPPGNTIYFGEGSWLTVV.

The chain has TRBV28 and TRBJ1-3; the D is unclear. V lost 2 bases and J lost 0, with 8 bases in between. This CDR3 has 15 amino acids. Per the germline V gene, CDR1 is MDHEN and CDR2 is SYDVKM. CDR3 sequence reads: CASSLLGSSGNTIYF. The CDR3 bases are TGTGCCAGCAGTTTACTGGGGAGCTCTGGAAACACCATATATTTT.

The genes are TRBV3-1 (or the pseudogene TRBV3-2) and TRBJ1-1; D uncertain. Germline V gives CDR1 LGHDT, CDR2 YNNKEL (reference sequence). V was pared by 1 base and J by 0 bases, with 6 bases between. The CDR3 extends over 14 amino acids. The CDR3 sequence: CASSQGVMNTEAFF. The CDR3 DNA is TGTGCCAGCAGCCAAGGCGTCATGAACACTGAAGCTTTCTTT.